These T cell receptor beta chains were read from a single sample in a study of blood T cell repertoires in COVID-19. Sequenced by immunoSEQ multiplex PCR; TCRdb stores in-frame clones only, minus some. In the table there are around 350,000 clones, around 87% of which are singletons. Specimen: peripheral blood. The receptors here all came from a human donor in a cohort sampled during active COVID-19. Both conserved end residues are part of each CDR3. Each record gives: D gene, clone size, V gene, J gene, CDR3 protein, CDR3 DNA. A D gene is named only where the DNA matches it firmly. Clone size is not always given. Where it is, it says once, few, many or a class for expanded clones.

D gene: NA; clone size: NA; V gene: TRBV4-1; J gene: TRBJ2-1; CDR3 protein: CASSQVNFIGSSYNEQFF; CDR3 DNA: TGCGCCAGCAGCCAAGTCAATTTCATAGGGAGTTCCTACAATGAGCAGTTCTTC
D gene: TRBD2; clone size: NA; V gene: TRBV28; J gene: TRBJ2-7; CDR3 protein: CASSLTSGRRFWYEQYF; CDR3 DNA: TGTGCCAGCAGTCTAACTAGCGGGCGCCGGTTTTGGTACGAGCAGTACTTC
D gene: NA; clone size: NA; V gene: TRBV7-9; J gene: TRBJ2-3; CDR3 protein: CASSLVPGANTQYF; CDR3 DNA: TGTGCCAGCAGCTTAGTTCCAGGGGCGAATACGCAGTATTTT
D gene: TRBD1; clone size: NA; V gene: TRBV18; J gene: TRBJ2-7; CDR3 protein: CASSPRQGASYEQYF; CDR3 DNA: TGTGCCAGCTCACCAAGACAGGGGGCCTCCTACGAGCAGTACTTC
D gene: TRBD1; clone size: NA; V gene: TRBV19; J gene: TRBJ1-5; CDR3 protein: CASSTEDRGGQPQHF; CDR3 DNA: TGTGCCAGTAGTACCGAGGACAGGGGGGGTCAGCCCCAGCATTTT
D gene: TRBD2; clone size: NA; V gene: TRBV5-1; J gene: TRBJ2-3; CDR3 protein: CASSLDTSGGPVRVDTQYF; CDR3 DNA: TGCGCCAGCAGCTTAGACACTAGCGGGGGGCCTGTAAGGGTAGATACGCAGTATTTT
D gene: NA; clone size: few; V gene: TRBV9; J gene: TRBJ1-2; CDR3 protein: CASSVASTGTCTF; CDR3 DNA: TGTGCCAGCAGCGTAGCTTCAACAGGGACGTGCACCTTC
D gene: TRBD1; clone size: few; V gene: TRBV3-1/TRBV3-2; J gene: TRBJ2-2; CDR3 protein: CASRNRGTGELFF; CDR3 DNA: TGTGCCAGCAGAAACAGGGGAACCGGGGAGCTGTTTTTT
D gene: NA; clone size: NA; V gene: TRBV9; J gene: TRBJ2-1; CDR3 protein: CASSVGGANEQFF; CDR3 DNA: TGTGCCAGCAGCGTAGGGGGAGCCAATGAGCAGTTCTTC
D gene: TRBD1; clone size: NA; V gene: TRBV28; J gene: TRBJ1-4; CDR3 protein: CASSRTGTNEKLFF; CDR3 DNA: TGTGCCAGCAGTAGGACAGGGACGAATGAAAAACTGTTTTTT
D gene: NA; clone size: NA; V gene: TRBV20-1; J gene: TRBJ1-3; CDR3 protein: CSASLVPRSGNTIYF; CDR3 DNA: TGCAGTGCTAGTTTGGTACCGCGCTCTGGAAACACCATATATTTT
D gene: TRBD1; clone size: NA; V gene: TRBV2; J gene: TRBJ2-1; CDR3 protein: CASSRDRNNEQFF; CDR3 DNA: TGTGCCAGCAGCCGGGACAGGAACAATGAGCAGTTCTTC
D gene: NA; clone size: NA; V gene: TRBV7-9; J gene: TRBJ2-6; CDR3 protein: CASSSRGAGANVLTF; CDR3 DNA: TGTGCCAGCAGCTCCCGTGGTGCGGGGGCCAACGTCCTGACTTTC
D gene: NA; clone size: NA; V gene: TRBV7-3; J gene: TRBJ1-1; CDR3 protein: CASRLGADTEAFF; CDR3 DNA: TGTGCCAGCCGCTTGGGGGCTGACACTGAAGCTTTCTTT
D gene: NA; clone size: NA; V gene: TRBV28; J gene: TRBJ1-2; CDR3 protein: CASSFHGQGVYGYTF; CDR3 DNA: TGTGCCAGCAGTTTTCACGGCCAGGGCGTCTATGGCTACACCTTC
D gene: TRBD2; clone size: few; V gene: TRBV5-6; J gene: TRBJ2-7; CDR3 protein: CASSLVQAGNSEQYF; CDR3 DNA: TGTGCCAGCAGCTTGGTGCAAGCGGGAAACTCCGAGCAGTACTTC
D gene: NA; clone size: NA; V gene: TRBV19; J gene: TRBJ1-1; CDR3 protein: CATAGGLGGSEAFF; CDR3 DNA: TGTGCCACCGCGGGGGGACTGGGGGGCTCTGAAGCTTTCTTT